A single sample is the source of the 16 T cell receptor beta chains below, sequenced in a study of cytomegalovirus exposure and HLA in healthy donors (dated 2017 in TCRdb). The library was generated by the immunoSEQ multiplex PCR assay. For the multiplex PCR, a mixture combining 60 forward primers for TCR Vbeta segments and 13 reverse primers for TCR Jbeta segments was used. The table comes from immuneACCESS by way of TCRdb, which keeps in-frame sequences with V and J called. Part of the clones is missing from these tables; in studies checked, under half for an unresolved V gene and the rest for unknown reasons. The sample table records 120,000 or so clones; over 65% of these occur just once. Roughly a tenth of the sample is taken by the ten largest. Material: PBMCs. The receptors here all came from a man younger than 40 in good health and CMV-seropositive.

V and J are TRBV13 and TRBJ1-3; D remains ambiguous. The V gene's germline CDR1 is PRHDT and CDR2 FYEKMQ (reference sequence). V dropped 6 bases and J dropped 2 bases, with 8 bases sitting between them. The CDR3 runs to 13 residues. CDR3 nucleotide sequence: TGTGCCAGCAGGAGGGTTCCTGGAAACACCATATATTTT. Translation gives CASRRVPGNTIYF.

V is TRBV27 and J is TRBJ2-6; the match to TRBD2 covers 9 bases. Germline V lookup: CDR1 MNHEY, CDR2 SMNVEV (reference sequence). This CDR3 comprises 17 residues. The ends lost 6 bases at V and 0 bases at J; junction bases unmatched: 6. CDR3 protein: CASSGTSWSSGANVLTF. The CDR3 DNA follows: TGTGCCAGCAGCGGGACTAGCTGGAGCTCTGGGGCCAACGTCCTGACTTTC.

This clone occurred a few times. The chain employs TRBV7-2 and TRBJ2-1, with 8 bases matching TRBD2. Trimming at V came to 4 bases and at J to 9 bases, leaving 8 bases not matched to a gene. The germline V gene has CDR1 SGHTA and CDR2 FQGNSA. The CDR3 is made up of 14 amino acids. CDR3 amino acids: CASSSGTSRGEQFF. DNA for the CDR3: TGTGCCAGCAGCTCCGGGACTAGTCGGGGTGAGCAGTTCTTC.

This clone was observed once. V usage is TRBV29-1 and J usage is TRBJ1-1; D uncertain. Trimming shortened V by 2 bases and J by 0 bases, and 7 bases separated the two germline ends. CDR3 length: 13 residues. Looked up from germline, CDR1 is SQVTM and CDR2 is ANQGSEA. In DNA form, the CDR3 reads TGCAGCGTTGAACCCAGGCTGAACACTGAAGCTTTCTTT. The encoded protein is CSVEPRLNTEAFF.

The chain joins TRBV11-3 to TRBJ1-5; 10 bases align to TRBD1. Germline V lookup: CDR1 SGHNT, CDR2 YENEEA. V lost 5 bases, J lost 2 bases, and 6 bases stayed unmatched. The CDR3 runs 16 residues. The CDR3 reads CASSTGTGARNQPQHF. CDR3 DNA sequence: TGTGCCAGCAGCACGGGGACAGGGGCGCGCAATCAGCCCCAGCATTTT.

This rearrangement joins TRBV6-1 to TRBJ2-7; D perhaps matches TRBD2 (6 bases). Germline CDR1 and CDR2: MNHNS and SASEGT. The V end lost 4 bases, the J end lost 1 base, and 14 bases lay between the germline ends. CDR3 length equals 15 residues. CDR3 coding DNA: TGTGCCAGCAGTGCTTTCAAGGGAGGATCCTACGAGCAGTACTTC. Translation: CASSAFKGGSYEQYF.

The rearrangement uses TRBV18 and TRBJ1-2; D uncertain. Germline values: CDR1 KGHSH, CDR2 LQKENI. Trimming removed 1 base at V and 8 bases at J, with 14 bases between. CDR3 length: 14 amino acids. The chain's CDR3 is CASSPRQAEEGYTF. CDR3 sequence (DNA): TGTGCCAGCTCACCACGGCAGGCGGAGGAAGGCTACACCTTC.

The CDR3 bases are TGTGCCAGCAGTTTCAGGGGGTATCCCCAAGAGACCCAGTACTTC. The encoded protein is CASSFRGYPQETQYF. The rearrangement joins TRBV27 to TRBJ2-5, with TRBD1 identical over 7 bases. The trim removed 3 bases at V and 1 base at J, leaving 5 bases unmatched. The germline V gene encodes CDR1 MNHEY and CDR2 SMNVEV (reference sequence). The CDR3 runs to 15 residues.

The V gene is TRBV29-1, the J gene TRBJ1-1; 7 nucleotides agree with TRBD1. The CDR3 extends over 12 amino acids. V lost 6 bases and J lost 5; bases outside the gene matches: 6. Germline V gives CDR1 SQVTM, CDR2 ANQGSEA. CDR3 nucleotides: TGCAGCGTGCCGACAGGGCATACTGAAGCTTTCTTT. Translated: CSVPTGHTEAFF.

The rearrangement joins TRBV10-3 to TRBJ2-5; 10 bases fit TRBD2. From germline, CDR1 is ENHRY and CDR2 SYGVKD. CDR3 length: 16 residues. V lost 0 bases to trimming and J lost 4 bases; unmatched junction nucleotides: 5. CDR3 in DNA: TGTGCCATCAGTGAGTCCCAATCTAGCGGGGGAGAGACCCAGTACTTC. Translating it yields CAISESQSSGGETQYF.

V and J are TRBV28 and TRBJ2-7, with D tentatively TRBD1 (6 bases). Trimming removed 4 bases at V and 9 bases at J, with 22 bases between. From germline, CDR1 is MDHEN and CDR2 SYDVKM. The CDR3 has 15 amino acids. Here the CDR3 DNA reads TGTGCCAGCAGTTCTATGGGCGAGAACAGGGTCTTGCAGTACTTC. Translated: CASSSMGENRVLQYF. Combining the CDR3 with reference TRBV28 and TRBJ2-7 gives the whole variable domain DVKVTQSSRYLVKRTGEKVFLECVQDMDHENMFWYRQDPGLGLRLIYFSYDVKMKEKGDIPEGYSVSREKKERFSLILESASTNQTSMYLCASSSMGENRVLQYFGPGTRLTVT.

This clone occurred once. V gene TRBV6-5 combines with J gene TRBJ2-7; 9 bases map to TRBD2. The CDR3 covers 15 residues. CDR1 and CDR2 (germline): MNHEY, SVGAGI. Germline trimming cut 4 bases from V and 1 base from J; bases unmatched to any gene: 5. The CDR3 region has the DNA TGTGCCAGCAGTTGCGGCGCGGGGGGGTCCTACGAGCAGTACTTC. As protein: CASSCGAGGSYEQYF.

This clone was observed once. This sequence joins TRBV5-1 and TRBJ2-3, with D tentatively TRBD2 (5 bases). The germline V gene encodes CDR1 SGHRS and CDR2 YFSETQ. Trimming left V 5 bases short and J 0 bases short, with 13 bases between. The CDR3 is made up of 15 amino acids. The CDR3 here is CASREDLISTDTQYF. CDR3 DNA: TGCGCCAGCAGGGAGGACCTCATAAGCACAGATACGCAGTATTTT.

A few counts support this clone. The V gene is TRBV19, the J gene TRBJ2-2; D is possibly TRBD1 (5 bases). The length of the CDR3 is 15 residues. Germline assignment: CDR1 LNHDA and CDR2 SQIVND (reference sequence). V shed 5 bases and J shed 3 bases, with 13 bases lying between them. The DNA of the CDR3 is TGTGCCAGTAGTCAAGGGGAATTCGACACCGGGGAGCTGTTTTTT. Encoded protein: CASSQGEFDTGELFF.

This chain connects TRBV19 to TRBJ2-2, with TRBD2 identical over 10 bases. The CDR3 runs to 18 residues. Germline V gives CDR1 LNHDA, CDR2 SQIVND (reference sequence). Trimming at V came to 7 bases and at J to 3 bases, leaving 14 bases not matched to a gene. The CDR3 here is CASKILAGGHLDTGELFF. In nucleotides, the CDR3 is TGTGCCAGTAAGATTTTAGCGGGAGGCCACCTTGACACCGGGGAGCTGTTTTTT. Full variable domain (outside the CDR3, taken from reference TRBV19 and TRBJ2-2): DGGITQSPKYLFRKEGQNVTLSCEQNLNHDAMYWYRQDPGQGLRLIYYSQIVNDFQKGDIAEGYSVSREKKESFPLTVTSAQKNPTAFYLCASKILAGGHLDTGELFFGEGSRLTVL.

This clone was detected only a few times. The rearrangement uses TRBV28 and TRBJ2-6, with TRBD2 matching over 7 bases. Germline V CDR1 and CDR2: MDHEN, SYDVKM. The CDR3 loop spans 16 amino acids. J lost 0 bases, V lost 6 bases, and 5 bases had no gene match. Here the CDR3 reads CASSPGLNSGANVLTF. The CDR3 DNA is TGTGCCAGCAGCCCGGGACTAAACTCTGGGGCCAACGTCCTGACTTTC.